The rows below give T cell receptor beta chains drawn from one sample of a study of T cells in Graves' hyperthyroidism and ophthalmopathy. One entry per CDR3 protein results from TCRdb running MiXCR on the multiplex PCR reads. The table shows hundreds of thousands of distinct CDR3 sequences, with 35% to 40% occurring only once. The sample comprised blood. These receptors were collected from a young man with Graves' hyperthyroidism. The CDR3 runs from the conserved cysteine through the conserved F or W. D genes are given only for firm matches. Not all rows give a size; the values are once, few, many and, for expanded clones, a class.

cdr3_aa,cdr3_nt,j_call,d_call,clone_size,v_call
CASSHRYSSKPQHF,TGTGCCAGCAGCCATCGGTACTCGAGTAAGCCCCAGCATTTT,TRBJ1-5,.,.,TRBV3-1
CATSDPYATNEKLFF,TGTGCCACCAGTGACCCATACGCAACTAATGAAAAACTGTTTTTT,TRBJ1-4,.,many,TRBV24-1
CAISARQGELFF,TGTGCCATCAGTGCTAGACAGGGGGAGCTGTTTTTT,TRBJ2-2,.,.,TRBV10-3
CASSLGQGESQPQHF,TGTGCCAGCAGTTTGGGACAGGGCGAGAGCCAGCCCCAGCATTTT,TRBJ1-5,TRBD1,many,TRBV12-3/TRBV12-4
CASSDTNYGYTF,TGTGCCAGCAGCGACACTAACTATGGCTACACCTTC,TRBJ1-2,.,many,TRBV6-5
CASSPEDRAATEAFF,TGTGCCAGTAGCCCCGAGGACAGGGCGGCAACTGAAGCTTTCTTT,TRBJ1-1,TRBD1,.,TRBV19
CSARVPGLLYEQYF,TGCAGTGCTAGAGTGCCGGGGTTACTCTACGAGCAGTACTTC,TRBJ2-7,.,.,TRBV20-1
CSARDHLSSYEQYF,TGCAGTGCTAGAGATCACCTCAGCTCCTACGAGCAGTACTTC,TRBJ2-7,.,.,TRBV20-1
CASSEGGPGGPQHF,TGTGCCAGCAGTGAAGGGGGACCGGGAGGGCCCCAGCATTTT,TRBJ1-5,.,few,TRBV2
CASIRGQGNSPLHF,TGCGCCAGCATAAGAGGACAGGGGAATTCACCCCTCCACTTT,TRBJ1-6,TRBD1,.,TRBV10-1
CASSYAQGQSYEQYF,TGTGCCAGCAGCTACGCACAGGGCCAGTCCTACGAGCAGTACTTC,TRBJ2-7,.,.,TRBV6-5
CASSYSTGGAVWDTEAFF,TGTGCCAGCAGTTACTCGACGGGGGGCGCAGTGTGGGACACTGAAGCTTTCTTT,TRBJ1-1,.,once,TRBV25-1
CAIADRVGADTQYF,TGTGCCATCGCGGACAGGGTAGGAGCAGATACGCAGTATTTT,TRBJ2-3,TRBD1,.,TRBV10-3
CASSSAQPGQYF,TGTGCCAGCAGTTCCGCCCAACCTGGGCAGTACTTC,TRBJ2-7,.,.,TRBV2
CAISESKEAFF,TGTGCCATCAGTGAGTCGAAAGAAGCTTTCTTT,TRBJ1-1,.,few,TRBV10-3
CSARDVYTEAFF,TGCAGTGCTAGAGATGTTTACACTGAAGCTTTCTTT,TRBJ1-1,.,many,TRBV20-1
CATGGGTRLRAEAFF,TGTGCCACCGGAGGAGGGACGAGGTTGAGGGCTGAAGCTTTCTTT,TRBJ1-1,.,.,TRBV10-3
CSEGGGAGAFF,TGCAGCGAAGGGGGGGGCGCGGGAGCTTTCTTT,TRBJ1-1,.,.,TRBV29-1
CAISEVEGDLHF,TGTGCCATCAGTGAGGTGGAGGGGGACCTCCACTTT,TRBJ1-6,.,.,TRBV10-3
CSANKGPEQYF,TGCAGTGCTAATAAGGGGCCGGAGCAGTACTTC,TRBJ2-7,.,.,TRBV20-1
CASSEGTSGNLNTGELFF,TGTGCCAGCTCCGAAGGGACTAGCGGGAATCTGAACACCGGGGAGCTGTTTTTT,TRBJ2-2,TRBD2,few,TRBV7-9
CASSPPGVNTEAFF,TGTGCCAGCAGCCCTCCTGGTGTGAACACTGAAGCTTTCTTT,TRBJ1-1,.,many,TRBV9
CASTRPQNTEAFF,TGTGCCAGCACCAGACCCCAGAACACTGAAGCTTTCTTT,TRBJ1-1,.,few,TRBV2
CASSSTQGAYGNTIYF,TGTGCCAGCAGCTCGACTCAGGGGGCTTACGGAAACACCATATATTTT,TRBJ1-3,TRBD1,few,TRBV11-2
CASSVIPSGLHEQYF,TGTGCCAGCAGTGTTATACCTAGCGGCCTCCACGAGCAGTACTTC,TRBJ2-7,TRBD2,.,TRBV2
CSVKVGGDTEAFF,TGCAGCGTTAAGGTGGGAGGAGATACTGAAGCTTTCTTT,TRBJ1-1,.,many,TRBV29-1
CASSLTGLNQPQHF,TGTGCCAGCAGCTTGACAGGCCTCAATCAGCCCCAGCATTTT,TRBJ1-5,.,many,TRBV12-3/TRBV12-4
CARGPWTGCYGYTF,TGTGCCAGGGGACCCTGGACAGGGTGCTATGGCTACACCTTC,TRBJ1-2,TRBD1,.,TRBV10-3
CASSLEAGEGYEQCF,TGCGCCAGCAGCTTGGAAGCAGGGGAAGGGTACGAGCAGTGCTTC,TRBJ2-7,.,.,TRBV5-1
CSAPDGDLNYGYTF,TGCAGTGCCCCGGACGGAGACCTTAACTATGGCTACACCTTC,TRBJ1-2,.,many,TRBV20-1
CASIRPDDAGELFF,TGTGCCAGCATCCGACCCGATGACGCCGGGGAGCTGTTTTTT,TRBJ2-2,.,few,TRBV7-9